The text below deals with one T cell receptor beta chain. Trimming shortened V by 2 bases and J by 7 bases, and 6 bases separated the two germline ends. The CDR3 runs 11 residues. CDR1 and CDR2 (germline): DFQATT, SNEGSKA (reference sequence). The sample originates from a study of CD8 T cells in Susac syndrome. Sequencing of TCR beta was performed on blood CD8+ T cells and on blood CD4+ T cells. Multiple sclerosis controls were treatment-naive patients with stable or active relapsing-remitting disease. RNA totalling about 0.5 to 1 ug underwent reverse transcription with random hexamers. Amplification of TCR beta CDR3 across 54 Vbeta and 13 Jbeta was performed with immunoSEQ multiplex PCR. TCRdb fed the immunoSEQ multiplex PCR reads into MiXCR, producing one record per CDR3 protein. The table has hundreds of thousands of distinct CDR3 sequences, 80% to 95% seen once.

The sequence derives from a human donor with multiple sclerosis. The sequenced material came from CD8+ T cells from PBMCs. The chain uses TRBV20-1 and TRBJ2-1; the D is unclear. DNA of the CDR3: TGCAGTGCTAGATGGGGTAATGAGCAGTTCTTC. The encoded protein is CSARWGNEQFF.